This TCR beta chain was obtained from a study of shared T cell receptors in the human thymus. On this clone itself: An end of the junction differs from the germline gene, which may be a read error. Other DNA sequences in the same sample also yield this CDR3.

Clones were read by immunoSEQ multiplex PCR, and TCRdb kept only the in-frame ones, dropping some. The data contain hundreds of thousands of clones, 95% of them singletons. The germline V gene encodes CDR1 ENHRY and CDR2 SYGVKD. The CDR3 has 14 amino acids. This TCR was sampled from a human donor. The genes are TRBV10-3 and TRBJ2-3, with D possibly being TRBD1 (6 bases). Sequencing was carried out using thymocytes. DNA for the CDR3: TGTGCCATCAGTGACCCCCTCCGGACAGATACGCAGTACTTT. Its protein product is CAISDPLRTDTQYF.